Included here is one TCR beta chain sequence, with context. Antigen specificity is unknown. Amplification used 60 Vbeta primers and 13 Jbeta primers. Profiled with immunoSEQ multiplex PCR; TCRdb holds only in-frame clones, not every one. The table includes 300,000 or so clones, just under 85% detected once. The sample originates from a study of cytomegalovirus exposure and HLA in healthy donors. At the level of the study: Earlier work reported 95 million to 130 million unique TCR beta sequences from about 200 million T cells.

The germline CDR1 and CDR2 sequences are SGHVS and FQNEAQ. The CDR3 runs 14 residues. Trimming left V 3 bases short and J 7 bases short, with 13 bases between. Overall study results and limits: With DRB1 most and HLA-C fewest, TCR association rates differed between HLA loci in a later analysis.

This chain links TRBV7-8 with TRBJ2-4; perhaps TRBD1 as D (6 bases). Sequences were obtained from PBMCs. This clonotype originated in a woman between 40 and 55 years old in good health and CMV-seropositive. The CDR3 nucleotides are TGTGCCAGCAGCTTGGGGGCGTCCCGGAACATTCAGTACTTC. Translated: CASSLGASRNIQYF.